This passage covers 29 T cell receptor beta chains from one sample sequenced in a study of early T cells in non-severe SARS-CoV-2 infection. TCRdb re-analysed the 5' RACE reads in MiXCR, keeping a single row per CDR3 protein. The sample lists about 44,000 distinct CDR3 sequences, about 23% occurring once. This specimen consisted of whole blood, obtained at baseline. These receptors were taken from an adult who was a healthcare worker with PCR-confirmed SARS-CoV-2 infection or an uninfected control (not recorded which).

J is TRBJ2-4 and V is TRBV19, with a tentative D call TRBD2 (5 bases). Germline values: CDR1 LNHDA, CDR2 SQIVND (reference sequence). The V end was cut by 6 bases, the J end by 8 bases, with 11 bases between. CDR3 length: 12 residues. The CDR3 DNA follows: TGTGCCAGTAGGTCCGGGGATCACATTCAGTACTTC. It translates to CASRSGDHIQYF.

The CDR3 DNA follows: TGTGCCACCAGTGACATGGACAGGGAAAATGAGCAGTTCTTC. The encoded protein is CATSDMDRENEQFF. This chain links TRBV24-1 with TRBJ2-1; 8 bases line up with TRBD1. Germline V lookup: CDR1 KGHDR, CDR2 SFDVKD. V was pared by 4 bases and J by 7 bases, with 5 bases of the junction left unmatched. The CDR3 is made up of 14 amino acids.

There are a few counts of this clonotype. V usage is TRBV5-4 and J usage is TRBJ2-7; weak D call: TRBD1 (6 bases). The CDR3 runs 14 residues. Trimming removed 5 bases from V and 1 base from J, with 13 bases in between. Germline values: CDR1 SGHNT, CDR2 YYREEE (reference sequence). As DNA, the CDR3 is TGTGCCAGCAGACCAGCAGGGGTATCCTACGAGCAGTACTTC. Encoded protein: CASRPAGVSYEQYF.

This clonotype was detected ten times or more. The chain combines TRBV18 with TRBJ1-2; 7 nucleotides match TRBD1. The CDR3 runs 15 residues. Germline assignment: CDR1 KGHSH and CDR2 LQKENI. The V segment lost 4 bases and the J segment 4 bases; nucleotides outside the gene matches: 9. CDR3 in DNA: TGTGCCAGCTCACTACTCGGACAGGATCCCTATGGCTACACCTTC. This gives the protein CASSLLGQDPYGYTF. The whole variable domain, filled in from reference TRBV18 and TRBJ1-2, reads NAGVMQNPRHLVRRRGQEARLRCSPMKGHSHVYWYRQLPEEGLKFMVYLQKENIIDESGMPKERFSAEFPKEGPSILRIQQVVRGDSAAYFCASSLLGQDPYGYTFGSGTRLTVV.

The V and J genes are TRBV19 and TRBJ2-5, with 9 bases matching TRBD2. Germline CDR1 reads LNHDA; CDR2 reads SQIVND (reference sequence). The CDR3 is 18 amino acids. The trim removed 5 bases at V and 0 bases at J, leaving 13 bases unmatched. The CDR3 nucleotides are TGTGCCAGTAGTCCTACGTGGACTAGCGCCAAATACCAAGAGACCCAGTACTTC. Its protein is CASSPTWTSAKYQETQYF.

This clonotype was recorded a few times. The chain recombines TRBV11-2 with TRBJ2-5; D not resolved. V shed 5 bases and J shed 4 bases, with 14 bases lying between them. The CDR3 length is 14 residues. Germline assignment: CDR1 SGHAT and CDR2 FQNNGV. The CDR3 is CASSPVSSGETQYF. In nucleotides, the CDR3 is TGTGCCAGCAGCCCGGTGTCCTCAGGAGAGACCCAGTACTTC.

The J gene is TRBJ2-4, the V gene TRBV20-1; D unclear. Germline assignment: CDR1 DFQATT and CDR2 SNEGSKA (reference sequence). The CDR3 runs to 15 residues. V was trimmed by 3 bases and J by 3 bases, leaving 15 bases between them. The CDR3 DNA sequence: TGCAGTGCTAGTGAGGCGAAGAATTACAAAAACATTCAGTACTTC. Translating it yields CSASEAKNYKNIQYF.

This clonotype has at least ten counts. The chain combines TRBV5-4 with TRBJ1-6; D uncertain. The CDR3 runs 18 residues. V dropped 0 bases and J dropped 0 bases, with 13 bases sitting between them. Per germline, CDR1 SGHNT and CDR2 YYREEE (reference sequence). CDR3 loop: CASSLDGTLSSYNSPLHF. The CDR3 DNA reads TGTGCCAGCAGCTTGGACGGAACCCTGAGCTCCTATAATTCACCCCTCCACTTT. Combining the CDR3 with reference TRBV5-4 and TRBJ1-6 gives the whole variable domain ETGVTQSPTHLIKTRGQQVTLRCSSQSGHNTVSWYQQALGQGPQFIFQYYREEENGRGNFPPRFSGLQFPNYSSELNVNALELDDSALYLCASSLDGTLSSYNSPLHFGNGTRLTVT.

The rearrangement joins TRBV10-2 to TRBJ2-7; 11 bases align to TRBD2. Trimming cost V 3 bases and J 4 bases; bases outside gene matches: 2. The CDR3 covers 14 residues. Germline V gene lookup returns CDR1 WSHSY and CDR2 SAAADI. The CDR3 sequence: CASSELAGAYEQYF. CDR3 DNA sequence: TGCGCCAGCAGTGAACTAGCGGGGGCTTACGAGCAGTACTTC.

This clonotype has only a few counts. The J gene is TRBJ1-4, the V gene TRBV6-1; D gene uncertain. V was clipped by 1 base and J by 0 bases, with 12 bases between them. The CDR3 totals 17 residues. CDR1 and CDR2 (germline): MNHNS, SASEGT. The CDR3 spells CASSEGTSDATNEKLFF. CDR3 nucleotide sequence: TGTGCCAGCAGTGAAGGGACCTCAGATGCAACTAATGAAAAACTGTTTTTT.

V usage is TRBV18 and J usage is TRBJ1-1; no reliable D call. The germline V gene encodes CDR1 KGHSH and CDR2 LQKENI. Between the trimmed V and J ends, which lost 3 bases and 1 base, there was a span of 6 bases. This CDR3 region has 13 residues. The CDR3 nucleotides are TGTGCCAGCTCACCTTCAGGGAACACTGAAGCTTTCTTT. Translation: CASSPSGNTEAFF.

This clonotype was found a few times. CDR3 sequence: CASSIREQVAKGYTF. The DNA for the CDR3 is TGTGCCAGCAGTATCCGTGAACAGGTAGCAAAAGGCTACACCTTC. The chain recombines TRBV12-3 or TRBV12-4 with TRBJ1-2, with a weak D call TRBD1 (5 bases). The CDR3 is 15 amino acids. Trimming removed 5 bases from V and 8 bases from J, with 21 bases in between.

This clonotype was seen a few times. The CDR3: CASSVAAWTGSSYNEQFF. The CDR3 region has the DNA TGTGCCAGCAGCGTAGCTGCATGGACAGGCAGCTCCTACAATGAGCAGTTCTTC. The V and J genes are TRBV9 and TRBJ2-1; 7 bases map to TRBD1. Germline values: CDR1 SGDLS, CDR2 YYNGEE. The CDR3 contains 18 residues. V lost 0 bases, J lost 0 bases, and 9 bases stayed unmatched.

The chain carries TRBV14 and TRBJ1-2; D remains unclear. CDR3 length: 13 residues. With 6 bases removed from V and 6 bases from J, the gap between germline ends came to 14 bases. Germline CDR1 SGHDN, CDR2 FVKESK. CDR3: CASSPSRMDGYTF. In DNA, the CDR3 is TGTGCCAGCAGTCCGTCAAGGATGGATGGCTACACCTTC. The whole variable domain, remainder taken from reference TRBV14 and TRBJ1-2, is EAGVTQFPSHSVIEKGQTVTLRCDPISGHDNLYWYRRVMGKEIKFLLHFVKESKQDESGMPNNRFLAERTGGTYSTLKVQPAELEDSGVYFCASSPSRMDGYTFGSGTRLTVV.

The gene calls are TRBV7-9 and TRBJ1-2; D gene unclear. CDR3 length: 13 amino acids. Germline V gives CDR1 SEHNR, CDR2 FQNEAQ (reference sequence). V was trimmed by 7 bases and J by 0 bases, leaving 9 bases between them. The CDR3 here is CASIPWTNYGYTF. DNA of the CDR3: TGTGCCAGCATCCCGTGGACTAACTATGGCTACACCTTC. Full variable domain (remainder filled in from reference TRBV7-9 and TRBJ1-2): DTGVSQNPRHKITKRGQNVTFRCDPISEHNRLYWYRQTLGQGPEFLTYFQNEAQLEKSRLLSDRFSAERPKGSFSTLEIQRTEQGDSAMYLCASIPWTNYGYTFGSGTRLTVV.

The chain is built from TRBV7-9 and TRBJ1-2, with unresolved D. Deletions cut 5 bases from V and 3 bases from J, with 13 bases between. The CDR3 covers 14 residues. Per germline, CDR1 SEHNR and CDR2 FQNEAQ (reference sequence). CDR3 sequence reads: CASSVMGSDYGYTF. CDR3 sequence (DNA): TGTGCCAGCAGCGTCATGGGGTCGGACTATGGCTACACCTTC.

This chain's CDR3 is CASSQGTSGSDTQYF. In nucleotides, the CDR3 is TGCGCCAGCAGCCAAGGGACTAGCGGATCAGATACGCAGTATTTT. This sequence joins TRBV4-3 and TRBJ2-3; TRBD2 matches at 10 bases. V lost 1 base, J lost 4 bases, and 2 bases stayed unmatched. Germline lookup yields CDR1 LGHNA and CDR2 YSLEER. The CDR3 has 15 amino acids.

This clonotype was counted many times. The genes are TRBV5-1 and TRBJ1-6; 7 positions agree with TRBD1. With 0 bases clipped from V and 2 bases from J, the junction kept 2 bases outside the gene matches. Germline V gene sequence: CDR1 SGHRS, CDR2 YFSETQ. CDR3 size: 16 residues. The CDR3 sequence is CASSLGQGTYNSPLHF. DNA of the CDR3: TGCGCCAGCAGCTTGGGACAGGGCACCTATAATTCACCCCTCCACTTT.

This chain joins TRBV27 and TRBJ2-7, with D perhaps given as TRBD1 or TRBD2 (5 bases each). CDR1 MNHEY and CDR2 SMNVEV come from the germline V gene (reference sequence). The V gene lost 5 bases and the J gene lost 6 bases, with 11 bases spanning the gap. CDR3 length: 12 amino acids. CDR3 nucleotide sequence: TGTGCCAGCAGTCCATCCGGGGCCGAGCAGTACTTC. Translation: CASSPSGAEQYF.

This sequence joins TRBV4-1 and TRBJ1-6, with unresolved D. Germline CDR1 is MGHRA and CDR2 is YSYEKL. V lost 0 bases and J lost 10, with 16 bases in between. The CDR3 totals 16 residues. CDR3 in amino acids: CASSQDKEAQRSPLHF. The CDR3 bases are TGCGCCAGCAGCCAAGATAAAGAGGCTCAACGGTCACCCCTCCACTTT.

This clonotype was detected a few times. The CDR3 nucleotides read TGTGCCAGCAGCCGGGACAGAGCTTATGGCTACACCTTC. Its translation: CASSRDRAYGYTF. The chain is built from TRBV12-3 or TRBV12-4 and TRBJ1-2; 7 nucleotides match TRBD1. With 6 bases clipped from V and 5 bases from J, the junction kept 6 bases outside the gene matches. This CDR3 spans 13 amino acids.

The gene calls are TRBV29-1 and TRBJ2-2; D is possibly TRBD1 (5 bases). Trimming took 7 bases from V and 7 from J, leaving 13 bases between them. The CDR3 is 12 amino acids. Germline V CDR1 and CDR2: SQVTM, ANQGSEA. CDR3 coding DNA: TGCAGCGGTGTTCAGGGTGTCGGGGAGCTGTTTTTT. Translating gives CSGVQGVGELFF.

The table lists this clonotype with a few counts. The chain has TRBV11-3 and TRBJ2-1, with D unresolved. The V and J ends lost 0 bases and 9 bases respectively, with 6 bases between them. CDR1 and CDR2 from the germline V gene are SGHNT and YENEEA. The CDR3 is made up of 12 amino acids. The CDR3 spells CASSLEIGEQFF. CDR3 DNA: TGTGCCAGCAGCTTAGAAATTGGTGAGCAGTTCTTC.

The chain couples TRBV5-5 to TRBJ2-3, with D possibly TRBD2 on 6 matching bases. This CDR3 is 18 amino acids long. Between the trimmed V and J ends, which lost 1 base and 1 base, there was a span of 19 bases. Looked up from germline, CDR1 is SGHKS and CDR2 is YYEKEE (reference sequence). This CDR3 is CASSLWGTTGTGTDTQYF. In nucleotides, the CDR3 is TGTGCCAGCAGCTTGTGGGGGACGACCGGGACTGGCACAGATACGCAGTATTTT.

The chain joins TRBV29-1 to TRBJ2-4; 7 positions agree with TRBD1. V trimming: 7 bases; J trimming: 0 bases; junction bases outside the gene matches: 3. This CDR3 is 13 amino acids long. Germline lookup yields CDR1 SQVTM and CDR2 ANQGSEA. CDR3 amino acids: CSGTGLAKNIQYF. In DNA, the CDR3 is TGCAGCGGGACAGGACTAGCCAAAAACATTCAGTACTTC.

There are a few counts of this clonotype. The rearrangement uses TRBV29-1 and TRBJ1-1; D is perhaps TRBD1 (6 bases). CDR1 SQVTM and CDR2 ANQGSEA come from the germline V gene. The CDR3 extends over 13 amino acids. The V and J ends lost 6 bases and 4 bases respectively, with 15 bases between them. The CDR3 DNA is TGCAGCGTCGAACGGCCCAGGGGCACTGAAGCTTTCTTT. Translation gives CSVERPRGTEAFF.

The V call is TRBV10-2, the J call TRBJ2-7, with D perhaps TRBD1 (6 bases). The CDR3 spans 16 residues. Germline CDR1 is WSHSY and CDR2 is SAAADI. V lost 6 bases, J lost 6 bases, and 24 bases lay in between. Here the CDR3 reads CASSLIGGQVLGEQYF. CDR3 coding DNA: TGCGCCAGCAGCCTGATAGGGGGTCAGGTTCTAGGCGAGCAGTACTTC.

This clonotype has a handful of counts. V and J are TRBV19 and TRBJ2-2; TRBD2 is a possible D gene (5 bases). CDR1 and CDR2 (germline): LNHDA, SQIVND (reference sequence). Trimming shortened V by 4 bases and J by 5 bases, and 14 bases separated the two germline ends. The CDR3 covers 15 residues. CDR3 amino acids: CASSTPTRGTGELFF. Written as DNA, the CDR3 is TGTGCCAGTAGTACCCCGACGCGAGGGACCGGGGAGCTGTTTTTT.

This clonotype was detected only a few times. This chain joins TRBV7-9 and TRBJ1-1, with TRBD1 as a possible D gene (6 bases). The CDR3 spans 17 residues. Per germline, CDR1 SEHNR and CDR2 FQNEAQ (reference sequence). V lost 1 base to trimming and J lost 5 bases, with 20 bases between them. CDR3 DNA sequence: TGTGCCAGCAGCTTAGGCGAGTTTCGTCCAGGGGATACTGAAGCTTTCTTT. Protein: CASSLGEFRPGDTEAFF.